The present entry profiles one T cell receptor (beta chain) with its context. Its target antigen remains unknown. Given a much more abundant clone one base away, this may be a read error. The CDR3 contains 14 residues, cysteine and phenylalanine counted. CDR3 DNA is the only sequence kept; it has 42 bases, read in frame from the first base. This sample is drawn from a study of T cells in Graves' hyperthyroidism and ophthalmopathy (dated by TCRdb to about 2019). General notes on the study: Peripheral blood samples were taken at the time of initial diagnosis, prior to any treatment. To identify distinguishing TCR V-J signatures, a discovery cohort of some 99 patients was used, comprising 43 with Graves' ophthalmopathy and approximately 57 with stable Graves' hyperthyroidism. Prospective prediction of ophthalmopathy was tested in an independent validation cohort consisting of 18 hyperthyroidism patients and 15 to 17 patients who later progressed to ophthalmopathy. For training and testing, the roughly 100 patients in the discovery cohort were randomly divided in a 7:3 ratio. The study also compared thyroid tissue and blood T-cell repertoires from about six Graves' hyperthyroidism patients. Once sampling was done, hyperthyroidism patients were given methimazole at a starting dose of 30 mg daily, whereas ophthalmopathy patients were given high-dose intravenous methylprednisolone. According to the paper, TCR Vbeta CDR3 sequencing was carried out on 120 to 150 peripheral blood samples, which came from over 40 ophthalmopathy, 80 or so hyperthyroidism and about 17 progressor patients.

The TCR beta CDR3 regions were amplified from the RNA transcripts. For the first round of RT-PCR on the TCR CDR3, the HTBI primer set was used together with the Qiagen OneStep RT-PCR kit. The libraries were constructed in a second round of multiplex PCR and then size-selected and purified. Paired-end sequencing of the libraries was performed with 100 bp reads on an Illumina HiSeq2000. Per the source publication's procedure: SOAPnuke was used to process the raw data, removing reads that contained adapters or uncalled bases, had a mean Phred below 15, or lacked an exact match to the constant primer or identifier. COPE v1.2.5 was used to merge high-quality paired reads, and clonotypes were defined as unique nucleotide sequences. Clonotypes were aligned to IMGT TRBV, TRBD and TRBJ reference segments using MiTCR v1.1. The analysis included only V-J combinations with a frequency above 0.0001, which together covered 99.2% of the repertoires. The TCS score was defined as the ratio of F50 (clonal expansion) to E x V (chaos), calculated using BLOSUM62-based TCRdist between CDR3 peptides within each V-J. Welch's t-statistics and random forest reduced around 520 V-J features to roughly 13, which were used in a naive Bayes classifier (R e1071). TCRdb handled the public reads itself, with Q25 trimming in fastp and clone calling in MiXCR, and kept productive beta chains. Rows matching on CDR3 protein sequence are summarized as one entry with the most common DNA and genes. The V and J calls were determined by TCRdb, not by the authors. This sample lists around 400,000 distinct CDR3 sequences; 12% to 15% were detected once. The ten most abundant clones make up roughly 20% of the sample.

Overall study results and their limits: A 13 V-J signature model separated ophthalmopathy from stable hyperthyroidism, with 87.88% sensitivity and approximately 81% specificity in cross-validation and 80%/75% in testing. No statistical method was used to set the sample size in advance, and investigators knew the group allocation. Most expanded thyroid clonotypes (frequency above 0.001) were also found in blood, which suggests that blood repertoires may mirror thyroid immune responses. In validation, the model predicted progression to ophthalmopathy a median of approximately 6.6 months before onset, with roughly 71% sensitivity and just under 75% specificity.

Ophthalmopathy patients had moderately to severely active disease, Clinical Activity Score of at least 3, NOSPECS grade of at least 4, and duration under 3 months. Any patient with an uncontrolled infection, another autoimmune disease, pregnancy or lactation was excluded. Clinical symptoms, serum thyroxine and TRAb, thyroid ultrasound, and orbital computed tomography formed the basis for the diagnoses. Ficoll-Paque density gradient centrifugation was used to isolate PBMCs from around 10 ml of fresh peripheral blood. Total RNA was extracted with Trizol reagent, and quality was checked on an Agilent 2100 Bioanalyzer.

The rearranged segments are TRBV12-3 or TRBV12-4 and TRBJ2-1; D gene: possibly TRBD2, on 6 matching bases. The specimen sequenced was blood. This TCR came from a woman aged 55-75 years with Graves' ophthalmopathy. The CDR3 reads as follows: CASRNSGPYNERFF. The bases read TGTGCCAGCAGGAATAGCGGACCTTACAATGAGCGGTTCTTC.